This T cell receptor beta chain was found in a study of CD4 T cells in relation to SARS-CoV-2 and coronaviruses (dated by TCRdb to about 2021). For the wider study: In the ViraFEST assay, PBMCs were grown with antigen for nine to eleven days, and TCR beta CDR3s were then sequenced to identify antigen-specific clonal expansions. Using patient-derived lymphoblastoid cell lines, the shared crossreactive spike epitopes were mapped to their HLA restriction. The Adaptive Biotechnologies TCR-sequencing kit was used for samples from a few pre-COVID donors and for the naive versus memory experiments, whereas the other data were Illumina-based. For other donors in the study, expansion assays were sequenced with a different, Illumina-based TCR-beta assay. At the level of individual TCR clonotypes, the study evaluated whether memory CD4+ T cells crossreact between the spike proteins of SARS-CoV-2 and those of common cold coronaviruses. An HIV-1 Nef peptide pool or a culture without peptide was used as the negative reference condition. Study-level results and caveats: Pre-pandemic and post-infection samples were not both contributed by any donor, so tracing of the source of pre-existing responses was limited. Crossreactivity analysis centred on spike protein, so crossreactivity against other viral proteins was not assessed. Memory CD4+ clonotypes crossrecognizing SARS-CoV-2 and at least one common cold coronavirus spike were found in 60% to 70% of donors. Compared with monoreactive clones, crossreactive clones had significantly weaker SARS-CoV-2-driven expansion, a result consistent with antigenic imprinting. The study was limited by small numbers of patients and tested TCRs.

CD4+ T cells from unexposed donors were collected before the COVID-19 pandemic (2011-2018). After more than 9 days of culture, CD4+ T cells were isolated with the EasySep CD4+ T cell isolation kit. Unexposed donor CD4+ T cells were tested for reactivity to SARS-CoV-2 S and N and four common cold coronavirus spike pools, as cell number allowed. About 2 million PBMCs per well were cultured in IMDM with roughly 5.5% human AB serum and about 10 IU/ml IL-2. Half of the culture medium was replaced with fresh IL-2-containing medium on days 3 and 7. In general, every peptide culture condition was set up in three replicate wells. The leukapheresis product for the unexposed donors was obtained through commercial purchase. PBMCs were isolated from leukapheresis product or whole blood by Ficoll-Paque PLUS gradient centrifugation. PBMCs were either cryopreserved at -140 degrees C or used fresh in the expansion assay. The QIAamp Micro DNA Kit was used to extract genomic DNA from the CD4+ T cells.

In the germline V gene (reference sequence), CDR1 corresponds to GTSNPN and CDR2 to SVGIG. V is pared back by 2 bases and J by 5 bases, with 10 bases lying between the germline termini. The cysteine opens and the phenylalanine closes a CDR3 of 13 amino acids. Only the CDR3 DNA is retained, 39 bases long and in frame from the first base. The protocol used for the library was the immunoSEQ multiplex PCR assay. The original pipeline was this. Preprocessing removed nonproductive sequences and CDR3s not starting with C, not ending with F or W, or shorter than 7 amino acids. Antigen-specific clonotypes were called with the MANAFEST web app, based on expansion relative to reference and other culture wells. A clone counted as positive if significantly expanded in 2 of 3 replicate wells versus the reference culture at FDR below 0.05. A further requirement for positive clones was significant expansion compared with all other tandem wells, along with an odds ratio above 5. CDR3 homology was measured as pairwise Levenshtein distance, computed with the stringdist R package after trimming three terminal residues from each end. Entries here come from immuneACCESS through TCRdb and include only in-frame sequences with V and J called. Some clones fail to appear in such tables; in the studies checked, an unresolved V gene covers under half of the shortfall, and the cause of the remainder is unknown. V and J calls and clone size are those listed in that table; D and trimming were worked out from the DNA. This sample lists about 21,000 clones; just under 80% were detected once. The ten largest clones capture about 16% of the sample.

This clone occurred a few times. It lacks a known antigen. No much larger clone exists at a distance of one base, and base qualities are not known. The receptor was isolated from a human donor in good health. The rearranged segments are TRBV30 and TRBJ1-5; the D segment cannot be called with confidence. The sample taken for sequencing was CD4+ T cells from PBMCs, cultured in vitro. Here the CDR3 is given as CAWSSGYDQPQHF. The DNA sequence is TGTGCCTGGAGTAGTGGATATGATCAGCCCCAGCATTTT.